The 15 T cell receptor beta chains given below trace back to one sample, sequenced in a study of T cell clones after liver transplantation. This table comes from immunoSEQ multiplex PCR, and its TCRdb copy is limited to in-frame clones, with some not included. This table has more than 9,000 clones, 70% to 85% appearing once. Here the sequenced sample was CD8+ T cells from blood, taken at the 22-month timepoint. These receptors were collected from a human patient who received a liver transplant. Some T cells may be graft donor cells.

This clone was counted once. V is TRBV28 and J is TRBJ1-2, with a weak D call TRBD1 (6 bases). Trimming cost V 6 bases and J 5 bases, with 22 bases left between them. Germline V CDR1 and CDR2: MDHEN, SYDVKM. The CDR3 has 16 amino acids. CDR3: CASSTEQGTPWYGYTF. In DNA, the CDR3 is TGTGCCAGCAGCACCGAACAGGGAACTCCATGGTATGGCTACACCTTC.

The chain joins TRBV27 to TRBJ1-5, with TRBD1 identical over 7 bases. Germline CDR1 and CDR2: MNHEY and SMNVEV (reference sequence). There are 15 residues in the CDR3. With 5 bases clipped from V and 3 bases from J, the junction kept 7 bases outside the gene matches. The DNA for the CDR3 is TGTGCCAGCAGTGAGAGACAGGGAATCAATCAGCCCCAGCATTTT. It codes for CASSERQGINQPQHF.

V gene TRBV11-2 combines with J gene TRBJ2-2; D is uncertain. The V end was cut by 3 bases, the J end by 3 bases, with 11 bases between. Per the germline V gene, CDR1 is SGHAT and CDR2 is FQNNGV. The length of the CDR3 is 15 residues. The DNA of the CDR3 is TGTGCCAGCAGCTTTTTTGGACGGGACACCGGGGAGCTGTTTTTT. This codes for CASSFFGRDTGELFF. Complete variable domain (other parts from reference TRBV11-2 and TRBJ2-2): EAGVAQSPRYKIIEKRQSVAFWCNPISGHATLYWYQQILGQGPKLLIQFQNNGVVDDSQLPKDRFSAERLKGVDSTLKIQPAKLEDSAVYLCASSFFGRDTGELFFGEGSRLTVL.

V and J are TRBV28 and TRBJ1-5; D is ambiguous. Per the germline V gene, CDR1 is MDHEN and CDR2 is SYDVKM. This CDR3 comprises 15 residues. With 4 bases removed from V and 1 base from J, the gap between germline ends came to 11 bases. In nucleotides, the CDR3 is TGTGCCAGCAGTTCATGGCAGGTGAGCAATCAGCCCCAGCATTTT. As protein: CASSSWQVSNQPQHF.

The chain combines TRBV29-1 with TRBJ2-2, with TRBD2 matching 9 bases. CDR3 size: 13 residues. Germline V gene sequence: CDR1 SQVTM, CDR2 ANQGSEA. The J segment lost 5 bases and the V segment lost 6 bases, leaving 4 bases of the junction unmatched. In DNA form, the CDR3 reads TGCAGCGTCGTAGCGGGGGTTACCGGGGAGCTGTTTTTT. Protein: CSVVAGVTGELFF.

CDR3: CASSHGNQPQHF. The DNA of the CDR3 is TGTGCCAGCAGCCATGGCAATCAGCCCCAGCATTTT. This rearrangement joins TRBV11-2 to TRBJ1-5; unclear D gene. CDR1 is SGHAT and CDR2 is FQNNGV in the germline V gene. The CDR3 is 12 amino acids. V lost 5 bases and J 2 bases, leaving 4 bases between the germline ends. Drawing the rest from reference TRBV11-2 and TRBJ1-5, the complete variable domain is EAGVAQSPRYKIIEKRQSVAFWCNPISGHATLYWYQQILGQGPKLLIQFQNNGVVDDSQLPKDRFSAERLKGVDSTLKIQPAKLEDSAVYLCASSHGNQPQHFGDGTRLSIL.

CDR3 in DNA: TGTGCCAGCAGTGCCTGGGATGTGAACACTGAAGCTTTCTTT. The encoded protein is CASSAWDVNTEAFF. The rearrangement joins TRBV2 to TRBJ1-1; D is ambiguous. Looked up from germline, CDR1 is SNHLY and CDR2 is FYNNEI. V was shortened by 4 bases and J by 0 bases, with 9 bases between the two germline ends. The CDR3 is 14 amino acids.

CDR3 sequence: CASSPRGRTEAFF. The CDR3 nucleotides are TGTGCCAGCAGCCCCAGGGGAAGGACTGAAGCTTTCTTT. The V and J genes are TRBV28 and TRBJ1-1; a weak D match, TRBD1 (6 bases). Germline CDR1 is MDHEN and CDR2 is SYDVKM. Trimming removed 6 bases at V and 5 bases at J, with 13 bases between. The CDR3 runs to 13 residues.

The chain uses TRBV7-8 and TRBJ2-2, with 9 bases aligning to TRBD1. This CDR3 is built from 14 residues. V gave up 1 base and J gave up 6 bases; unmatched junction bases: 0. Germline CDR1 reads SGHVS; CDR2 reads FQNEAQ. DNA of the CDR3: TGTGCCAGCAGCTTAGGACAGGGGGCCGGGGAGCTGTTTTTT. This encodes CASSLGQGAGELFF.

The rearrangement links TRBV7-9 to TRBJ1-1; no reliable D call. V lost 2 bases and J 1 base, leaving 8 bases between the germline ends. The CDR3 is 14 amino acids. Per germline, CDR1 SEHNR and CDR2 FQNEAQ (reference sequence). The CDR3 is CASSLPNQNTEAFF. CDR3 DNA: TGTGCCAGCAGCTTACCCAACCAGAACACTGAAGCTTTCTTT.

Within the sample, this clone is medium-sized (0.01 to 0.1%). The chain carries TRBV16 and TRBJ2-7; 9 nucleotides line up with TRBD1. Looked up from germline, CDR1 is KGHSY and CDR2 is FQNENV. The CDR3 covers 16 residues. Trimming cost V 1 base and J 2 bases; bases outside gene matches: 6. Here the CDR3 DNA reads TGTGCCAGCAGCCAATATGGGACAGGGATCACCTACGAGCAGTACTTC. Its protein is CASSQYGTGITYEQYF.

This chain links TRBV27 with TRBJ2-2; D is undetermined. V was cut by 3 bases and J by 1 base, with 3 bases left in between. CDR1 MNHEY and CDR2 SMNVEV come from the germline V gene (reference sequence). The CDR3 spans 13 residues. The CDR3 is CASSFQNTGELFF. CDR3 sequence (DNA): TGTGCCAGCAGTTTTCAGAACACCGGGGAGCTGTTTTTT.

The chain links TRBV5-1 to TRBJ2-3; either TRBD1 or TRBD2 may supply D (5 bases each). V was shortened by 5 bases and J by 4 bases, with 11 bases between the two germline ends. Germline-derived CDR1 and CDR2 are SGHRS and YFSETQ. This CDR3 comprises 13 residues. DNA for the CDR3: TGCGCCAGCAGGGGGGAGCTAGCAGATACGCAGTATTTT. This codes for CASRGELADTQYF.

This chain uses TRBV15 with TRBJ2-2; possibly TRBD2 for D (6 bases). This CDR3 has 16 residues. CDR1 and CDR2 (germline): LNHNV, YYDKDF (reference sequence). The ends were cut back, 0 bases at V and 2 bases at J, with 10 bases in the middle. The CDR3 loop is CATSRDRDSNTGELFF. CDR3 bases: TGTGCCACCAGCAGAGATCGGGACTCTAACACCGGGGAGCTGTTTTTT.

The rearrangement joins TRBV2 to TRBJ2-2; a possible D gene is TRBD1 (7 bases). Trimming removed 5 bases from V and 6 bases from J, with 19 bases in between. The CDR3 runs 16 residues. CDR1 SNHLY and CDR2 FYNNEI come from the germline V gene. The CDR3 loop is CASSHRQGGRAGELFF. CDR3 sequence (DNA): TGTGCCAGCAGTCACCGACAGGGAGGAAGGGCCGGGGAGCTGTTTTTT. Complete variable domain (other parts from reference TRBV2 and TRBJ2-2): EPEVTQTPSHQVTQMGQEVILRCVPISNHLYFYWYRQILGQKVEFLVSFYNNEISEKSEIFDDQFSVERPDGSNFTLKIRSTKLEDSAMYFCASSHRQGGRAGELFFGEGSRLTVL.